These T cell receptor beta chains were read from a single sample in a study of early T cells in non-severe SARS-CoV-2 infection. TCRdb re-derived calls from the 5' RACE reads in MiXCR, one entry per CDR3 protein. In the table there are about 32,000 distinct CDR3 sequences, roughly 5.2% of which are singletons. The sample comprised whole blood. These receptors came from an adult who was a healthcare worker with PCR-confirmed SARS-CoV-2 infection or an uninfected control (not recorded which). Both conserved end residues are part of each CDR3.

V: TRBV6-6; J: TRBJ2-2; CDR3: CASRPPSRNTGELFF
V: TRBV5-1; J: TRBJ2-7; CDR3: CASSLTPDRALSEQYF
V: TRBV7-7; J: TRBJ2-1; CDR3: CASSPAGGRVNEQFF
V: TRBV20-1; J: TRBJ2-7; CDR3: CSAARIAGRRYEQYF
V: TRBV9; J: TRBJ2-1; CDR3: CASSGRGTHPPHSYNEQFF
V: TRBV4-3; J: TRBJ2-3; CDR3: CASSQDWLAGADTQYF
V: TRBV28; J: TRBJ1-2; CDR3: CASSRRGVGYTF
V: TRBV14; J: TRBJ2-3; CDR3: CASSPEGRRAGGLNRVRNTDTQYF
V: TRBV24-1; J: TRBJ2-1; CDR3: CATSSPFNEQFF
V: TRBV11-2; J: TRBJ2-1; CDR3: CASSPTTRVPYNEQFF
V: TRBV20-1; J: TRBJ2-7; CDR3: CSASGDKAYEQYF
V: TRBV12-3/TRBV12-4; J: TRBJ2-3; CDR3: CASSFGQGRDTQYF
V: TRBV13; J: TRBJ2-1; CDR3: CASSFLTNHYNEQFF
V: TRBV24-1; J: TRBJ2-2; CDR3: CATSGAVNTGELFF
V: TRBV3-1; J: TRBJ1-2; CDR3: CASSPLQGNYGYTF
V: TRBV7-8; J: TRBJ2-7; CDR3: CASSSRDGRTYEQYF
V: TRBV4-3; J: TRBJ2-5; CDR3: CASSSWGSEQETQYF
V: TRBV7-3; J: TRBJ1-2; CDR3: CASSPTGVNGYTF
V: TRBV6-5; J: TRBJ2-1; CDR3: CASSYSARSASINEQFF
V: TRBV11-2; J: TRBJ2-1; CDR3: CASTQAVSSYNEQFF
V: TRBV7-2; J: TRBJ1-4; CDR3: CASSRQGSLTGEKLFF
V: TRBV7-8; J: TRBJ2-1; CDR3: CASSGASRNYNEQFF
V: TRBV21-1; J: TRBJ1-2; CDR3: CASGGGQDYGYTF
V: TRBV29-1; J: TRBJ2-1; CDR3: CSVEVPPGGYNEQFF
V: TRBV6-2/TRBV6-3; J: TRBJ2-3; CDR3: CASSTTGDTDTQYF
V: TRBV7-2; J: TRBJ1-1; CDR3: CASRIATEAFF
V: TRBV19; J: TRBJ2-1; CDR3: CASSTIAGYEQFF
V: TRBV27; J: TRBJ2-2; CDR3: CASSLQAGGVTGELFF
V: TRBV7-8; J: TRBJ2-5; CDR3: CASSLQQEETQYF
V: TRBV3-1; J: TRBJ1-4; CDR3: CASRGRQGPEKLFF
V: TRBV20-1; J: TRBJ2-3; CDR3: CSARQSTDTQYF
V: TRBV19; J: TRBJ2-2; CDR3: CASTKKYGASTGELFF
V: TRBV10-3; J: TRBJ2-6; CDR3: CAIKSEGYGANVLTF